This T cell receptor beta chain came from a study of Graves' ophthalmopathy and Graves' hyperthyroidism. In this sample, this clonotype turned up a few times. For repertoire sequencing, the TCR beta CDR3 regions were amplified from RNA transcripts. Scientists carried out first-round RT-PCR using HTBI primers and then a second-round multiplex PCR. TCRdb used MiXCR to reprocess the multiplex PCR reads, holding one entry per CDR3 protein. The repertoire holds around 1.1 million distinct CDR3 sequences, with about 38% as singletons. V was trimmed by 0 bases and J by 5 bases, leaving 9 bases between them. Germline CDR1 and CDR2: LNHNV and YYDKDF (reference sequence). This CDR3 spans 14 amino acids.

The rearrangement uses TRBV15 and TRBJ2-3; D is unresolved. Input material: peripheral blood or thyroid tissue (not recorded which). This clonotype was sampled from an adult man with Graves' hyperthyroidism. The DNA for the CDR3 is TGTGCCACCAGCAGAGACCCTTCGGGAGATACGCAGTATTTT. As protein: CATSRDPSGDTQYF. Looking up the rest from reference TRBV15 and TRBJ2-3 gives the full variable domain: DAMVIQNPRYQVTQFGKPVTLSCSQTLNHNVMYWYQQKSSQAPKLLFHYYDKDFNNEADTPDNFQSRRPNTSFCFLDIRSPGLGDTAMYLCATSRDPSGDTQYFGPGTRLTVL.